The entry below describes one TCR beta chain. The antigen is unknown. The sample belongs to a study of T cells in Graves' hyperthyroidism and ophthalmopathy. Study context: Sampling of peripheral blood happened at initial diagnosis, prior to any treatment. General study points: Appearing also in blood were most of the thyroid clonotypes expanded above 0.001. The model anticipated ophthalmopathy a median 6.5 months pre-onset.

Researchers defined stable Graves' hyperthyroidism as no ophthalmopathy progression within 18 months. The ends were cut back, 4 bases at V and 8 bases at J, with 12 bases in the middle. Germline assignment: CDR1 PRHDT and CDR2 FYEKMQ (reference sequence). This CDR3 comprises 13 residues. The investigators amplified TCR beta CDR3 regions from RNA transcripts. HTBI primers were employed in a first-round RT-PCR of the TCR CDR3. TCRdb reprocessed the multiplex PCR reads with MiXCR, giving one entry per CDR3 protein. The table records about 290,000 distinct CDR3 sequences, approximately 15% of them present only once.

This chain connects TRBV13 to TRBJ2-1; possibly TRBD1 or TRBD2 for D (5 bases each). Material: blood. The receptor was isolated from a woman aged 40-49 years with Graves' hyperthyroidism. The CDR3 region has the DNA TGTGCCAGCAGCTACGGGACCTTCGATGAGCAGTTCTTC. Protein sequence: CASSYGTFDEQFF.